This T cell receptor (beta chain) was captured in a study of T cells in severe cutaneous drug reactions. With regard to this clonotype: Its matching antigen is unknown.

The CDR3 runs to 16 residues. Study conclusions and caveats: Carbamazepine-induced Stevens-Johnson syndrome or toxic epidermal necrolysis patients showed strongly raised TRBV12-4, about 29% in blister cells and approximately 5% in PBMC. All seven CBZ-SJS/TEN blister samples shared a public TCRbeta CDR3 at mean about 15%.

Sequenced patients had Stevens-Johnson syndrome or toxic epidermal necrolysis caused by carbamazepine. Peripheral blood was from CBZ-SJS/TEN patients: a few Han Chinese, six or seven European. Libraries were made by iRepertoire multiplex PCR with TCR subtype-specific primers for bulk and single-cell sequencing. TCRdb reprocessed the multiplex PCR reads; each CDR3 protein has one entry and no DNA is given. This table lists more than 20,000 distinct CDR3 sequences. The V gene is TRBV12-3 or TRBV12-4, the J gene TRBJ1-5; TCRdb lists TRBD1, though no DNA is available to test this call. The sequence was obtained from a human donor with toxic epidermal necrolysis, a severe cutaneous drug reaction. Sequencing input: PBMCs. The CDR3 sequence is CASSVRAGAPVPPQHF.